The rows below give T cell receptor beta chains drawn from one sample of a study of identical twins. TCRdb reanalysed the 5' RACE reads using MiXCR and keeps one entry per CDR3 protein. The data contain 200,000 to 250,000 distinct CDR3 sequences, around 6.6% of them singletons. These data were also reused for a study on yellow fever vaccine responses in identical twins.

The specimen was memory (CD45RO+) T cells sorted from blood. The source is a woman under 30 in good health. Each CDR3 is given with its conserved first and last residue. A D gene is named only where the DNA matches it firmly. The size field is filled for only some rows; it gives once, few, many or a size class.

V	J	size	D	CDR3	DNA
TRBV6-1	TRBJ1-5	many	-	CASSDWGGNQPQHF	TGTGCCAGCAGTGATTGGGGCGGCAATCAGCCCCAGCATTTT
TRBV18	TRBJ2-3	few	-	CASSPDRRDTQYF	TGTGCCAGCTCACCAGATCGGAGGGATACGCAGTATTTT
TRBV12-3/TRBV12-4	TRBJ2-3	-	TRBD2	CASSLALTSGYTDTQYF	TGTGCCAGCAGTTTAGCGCTGACTAGCGGATACACAGATACGCAGTATTTT
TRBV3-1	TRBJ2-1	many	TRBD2	CASSQWFGGNEQFF	TGTGCCAGCAGCCAATGGTTCGGGGGGAATGAGCAGTTCTTC
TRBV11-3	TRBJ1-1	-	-	CASSFLAGLNTEAFF	TGTGCCAGCAGCTTTTTGGCGGGTTTAAACACTGAAGCTTTCTTT
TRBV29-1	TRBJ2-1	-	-	CSVFISYNEQFF	TGCAGCGTTTTTATCTCCTACAATGAGCAGTTCTTC
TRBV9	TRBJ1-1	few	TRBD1	CASSQGQGITEAFF	TGTGCCAGCAGCCAAGGACAGGGAATAACCGAAGCTTTCTTT
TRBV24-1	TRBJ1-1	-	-	CATSDNGLNTEAFF	TGTGCCACCAGTGATAACGGATTGAACACTGAAGCTTTCTTT
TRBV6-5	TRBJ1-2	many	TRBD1	CASSYSSARQGWGYTF	TGTGCCAGCAGTTACTCTTCCGCGCGACAGGGCTGGGGCTACACCTTC
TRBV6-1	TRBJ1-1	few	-	CASSSGGPTEAFF	TGTGCCAGCAGCAGCGGGGGCCCCACTGAAGCTTTCTTT
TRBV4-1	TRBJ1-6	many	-	CASSQEFLNSPLHF	TGCGCCAGCAGCCAGGAGTTTTTGAATTCACCCCTCCACTTT
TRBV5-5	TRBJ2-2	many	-	CASNRRVGQNTGELFF	TGTGCCAGCAACCGACGGGTAGGGCAGAACACCGGGGAGCTGTTTTTT
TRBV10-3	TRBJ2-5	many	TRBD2	CAISGLANGGETQYF	TGTGCCATCAGCGGACTAGCGAACGGGGGAGAGACCCAGTACTTC
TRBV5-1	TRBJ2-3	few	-	CASSSDPGASTDTQYF	TGCGCCAGCAGCTCAGACCCTGGGGCTAGCACAGATACGCAGTATTTT